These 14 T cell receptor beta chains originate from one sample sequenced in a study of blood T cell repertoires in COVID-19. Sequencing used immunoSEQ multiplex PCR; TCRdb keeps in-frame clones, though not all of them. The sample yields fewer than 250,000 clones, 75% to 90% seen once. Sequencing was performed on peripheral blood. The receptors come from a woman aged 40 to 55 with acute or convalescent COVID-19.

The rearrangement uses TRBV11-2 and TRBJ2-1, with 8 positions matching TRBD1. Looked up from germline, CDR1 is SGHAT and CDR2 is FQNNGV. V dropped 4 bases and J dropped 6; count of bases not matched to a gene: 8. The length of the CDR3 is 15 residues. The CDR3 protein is CASSSDRVSGNEQFF. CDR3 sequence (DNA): TGTGCCAGCAGCTCGGACAGGGTGTCTGGCAATGAGCAGTTCTTC. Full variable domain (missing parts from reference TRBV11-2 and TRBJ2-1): EAGVAQSPRYKIIEKRQSVAFWCNPISGHATLYWYQQILGQGPKLLIQFQNNGVVDDSQLPKDRFSAERLKGVDSTLKIQPAKLEDSAVYLCASSSDRVSGNEQFFGPGTRLTVL.

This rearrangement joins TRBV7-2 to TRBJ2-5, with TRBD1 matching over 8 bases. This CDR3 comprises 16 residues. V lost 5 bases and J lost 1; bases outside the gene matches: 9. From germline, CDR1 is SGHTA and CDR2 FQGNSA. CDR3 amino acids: CASSPPGTGFQETQYF. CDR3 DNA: TGTGCCAGCAGCCCACCCGGGACAGGTTTCCAAGAGACCCAGTACTTC.

CDR3 sequence (DNA): TGTGCTAGTGGTTTGTCAGGGGCGCGCAATCAGCCCCAGCATTTT. Translating it yields CASGLSGARNQPQHF. This chain uses TRBV12-5 with TRBJ1-5; possibly TRBD1 for D (6 bases). V was trimmed by 2 bases and J by 2 bases, leaving 10 bases between them. CDR1 is LGHNT, CDR2 FRNRAP, per germline. There are 15 residues in the CDR3.

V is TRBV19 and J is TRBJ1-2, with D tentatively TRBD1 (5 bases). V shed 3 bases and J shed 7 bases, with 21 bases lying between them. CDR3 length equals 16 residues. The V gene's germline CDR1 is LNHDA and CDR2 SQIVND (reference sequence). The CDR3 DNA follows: TGTGCCAGTAGTATGATCCGGGGGGTGAACCATCGTGGCTACACCTTC. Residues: CASSMIRGVNHRGYTF.

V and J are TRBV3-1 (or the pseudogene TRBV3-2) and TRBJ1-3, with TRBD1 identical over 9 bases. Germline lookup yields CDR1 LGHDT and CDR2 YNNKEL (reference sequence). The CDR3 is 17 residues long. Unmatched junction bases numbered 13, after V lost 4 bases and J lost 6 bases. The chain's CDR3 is CASSPVPGQGPENTIYF. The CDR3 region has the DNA TGTGCCAGCAGCCCGGTCCCGGGACAGGGCCCGGAAAACACCATATATTTT.

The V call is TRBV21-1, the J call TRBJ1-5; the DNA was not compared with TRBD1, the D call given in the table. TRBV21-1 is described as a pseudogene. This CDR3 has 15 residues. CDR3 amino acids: CASSKFNRPNQPQHF. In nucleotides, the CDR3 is TGTGCCAGCAGCAAATTTAACAGGCCTAATCAGCCCCAGCATTTT.

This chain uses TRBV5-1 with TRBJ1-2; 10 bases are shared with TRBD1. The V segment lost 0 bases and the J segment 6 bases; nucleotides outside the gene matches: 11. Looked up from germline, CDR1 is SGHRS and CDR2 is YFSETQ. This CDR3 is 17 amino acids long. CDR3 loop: CASSLDGTGAYRNGYTF. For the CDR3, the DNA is TGCGCCAGCAGCTTGGACGGGACAGGGGCATATCGGAATGGCTACACCTTC.

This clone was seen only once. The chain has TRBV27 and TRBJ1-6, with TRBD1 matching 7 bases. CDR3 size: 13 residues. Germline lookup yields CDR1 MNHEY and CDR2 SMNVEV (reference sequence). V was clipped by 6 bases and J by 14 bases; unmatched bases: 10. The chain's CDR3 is CASRSGTVPTLHF. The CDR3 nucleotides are TGTGCCAGCAGATCTGGGACAGTTCCAACCCTCCACTTT.

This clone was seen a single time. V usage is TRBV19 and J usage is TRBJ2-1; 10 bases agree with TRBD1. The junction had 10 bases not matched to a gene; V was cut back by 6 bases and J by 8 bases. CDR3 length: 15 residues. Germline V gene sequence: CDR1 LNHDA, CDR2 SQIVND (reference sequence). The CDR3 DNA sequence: TGTGCCAGTAGGGCTCGGGGACAGGGGAACGATGAGCAGTTCTTC. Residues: CASRARGQGNDEQFF.

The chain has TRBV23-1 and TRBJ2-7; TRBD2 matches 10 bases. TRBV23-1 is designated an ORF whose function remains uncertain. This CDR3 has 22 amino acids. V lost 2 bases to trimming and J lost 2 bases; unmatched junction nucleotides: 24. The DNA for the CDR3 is TGCGCCAGCAGTCAAACACAGCTTCAGGAGCGGGGGGGTGTTAGCCACGCCTACGAGCAGTACGTC. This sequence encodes CASSQTQLQERGGVSHAYEQYV.

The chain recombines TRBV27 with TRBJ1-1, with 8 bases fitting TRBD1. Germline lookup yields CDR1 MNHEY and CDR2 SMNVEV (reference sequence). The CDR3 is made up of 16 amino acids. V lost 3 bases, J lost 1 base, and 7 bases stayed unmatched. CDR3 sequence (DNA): TGTGCCAGCAGTTTGTTTACAGGGGGAGGGAACACTGAAGCTTTCTTT. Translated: CASSLFTGGGNTEAFF.

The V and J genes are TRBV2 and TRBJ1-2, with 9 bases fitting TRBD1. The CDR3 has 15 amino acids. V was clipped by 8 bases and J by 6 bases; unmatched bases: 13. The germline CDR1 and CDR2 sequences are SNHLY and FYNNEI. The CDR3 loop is CASRDLSGTGNGYTF. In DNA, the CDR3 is TGTGCCAGCCGAGACCTTTCCGGGACAGGGAATGGCTACACCTTC.

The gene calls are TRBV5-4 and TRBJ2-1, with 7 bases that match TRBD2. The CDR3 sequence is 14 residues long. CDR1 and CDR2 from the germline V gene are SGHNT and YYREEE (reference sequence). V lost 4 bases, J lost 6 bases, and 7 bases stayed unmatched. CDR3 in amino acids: CASSLKRGGNEQFF. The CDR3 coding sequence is TGTGCCAGCAGCCTAAAGCGGGGCGGCAATGAGCAGTTCTTC.

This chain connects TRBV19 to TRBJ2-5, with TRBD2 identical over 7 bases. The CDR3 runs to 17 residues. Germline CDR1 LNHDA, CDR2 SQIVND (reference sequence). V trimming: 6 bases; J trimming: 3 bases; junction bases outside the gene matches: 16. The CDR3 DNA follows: TGTGCCAGTAGCCGCGGGAACCCCAGCGGGGTGAAAGAGACCCAGTACTTC. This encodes CASSRGNPSGVKETQYF.